Presented here are 11 T cell receptor beta chains from one specimen sequenced in a study of patients and donors after allogeneic stem cell transplantation. From the RT-PCR reads, TCRdb called clonotypes with MiXCR, one entry per CDR3 protein. Of approximately 430,000 distinct CDR3 sequences listed, roughly 17% are singletons. Sequenced material: blood, either unsorted or a sorted T cell fraction (not recorded which). The source is a human donor who was either an allogeneic HSCT recipient or a stem cell or donor lymphocyte infusion donor (not recorded which). It is not recorded whose cells these are; they may come from a transplant donor.

There are a few counts of this clonotype. The chain employs TRBV24-1 and TRBJ2-1; possible D gene TRBD1, 5 bases. From germline, CDR1 is KGHDR and CDR2 SFDVKD. V lost 8 bases, J lost 5 bases, and 15 bases lay in between. The CDR3 sequence is 14 residues long. The CDR3 nucleotides are TGTGCCACCACACATAAAGACAGAAACAATGAGCAGTTCTTC. As protein: CATTHKDRNNEQFF.

This clonotype was counted at least ten times. This chain uses TRBV6-6 with TRBJ2-5; D call uncertain. The V end was cut by 6 bases, the J end by 2 bases, with 7 bases between. Germline V lookup: CDR1 MNHNY, CDR2 SVGAGI (reference sequence). This CDR3 spans 12 amino acids. CDR3 protein: CASRRGQETQYF. DNA for the CDR3: TGTGCCAGCAGGCGCGGTCAAGAGACCCAGTACTTC.

This clonotype was seen only a few times. The rearrangement joins TRBV20-1 to TRBJ2-3, with 10 nucleotides matching TRBD2. Germline V gives CDR1 DFQATT, CDR2 SNEGSKA (reference sequence). This CDR3 spans 15 amino acids. J lost 2 bases, V lost 0 bases, and 2 bases had no gene match. This CDR3 is CSARDLAGATDTQYF. CDR3 bases: TGCAGTGCTAGAGACCTAGCGGGAGCCACAGATACGCAGTATTTT.

This clonotype was detected a few times. This rearrangement joins TRBV20-1 to TRBJ2-7; D may be TRBD2 (5 bases). This CDR3 comprises 14 residues. Trimming took off 1 base at V and 3 bases at J, with 13 bases between the two ends. Germline V gene lookup returns CDR1 DFQATT and CDR2 SNEGSKA (reference sequence). The DNA for the CDR3 is TGCAGTGCTAGAGTGAAAGGACTCAACTACGAGCAGTACTTC. This sequence encodes CSARVKGLNYEQYF.

V and J are TRBV6-5 and TRBJ2-7; TRBD2 agrees at 9 bases. The V gene's germline CDR1 is MNHEY and CDR2 SVGAGI. The CDR3 length is 16 residues. V dropped 3 bases and J dropped 3; count of bases not matched to a gene: 9. The CDR3 nucleotides are TGTGCCAGCAGTTATAGCGGGAGTAAGGGGCACTACGAGCAGTACTTC. Its protein product is CASSYSGSKGHYEQYF.

This clonotype occurred a few times. The V gene is TRBV11-2, the J gene TRBJ2-2; a weak D match, TRBD1 (5 bases). Germline V gene data show CDR1 as SGHAT and CDR2 as FQNNGV. The CDR3 is 14 amino acids. Deletions cut 5 bases from V and 4 bases from J, with 11 bases between. CDR3 DNA: TGTGCCAGCAGCCCTAGGGGTCCCACCGGGGAGCTGTTTTTT. Residues: CASSPRGPTGELFF.

The sample holds a few counts of this clonotype. V usage is TRBV11-3 and J usage is TRBJ2-3; D ambiguous. The germline CDR1 and CDR2 sequences are SGHNT and YENEEA. This CDR3 is 13 amino acids long. Trimming shortened V by 4 bases and J by 1 base, and 6 bases separated the two germline ends. Written as DNA, the CDR3 is TGTGCCAGCAGCTCCGCGGGCACAGATACGCAGTATTTT. Translating gives CASSSAGTDTQYF.

On this clonotype itself: This may come from a read error, since a much larger clone is one base off. The chain is built from TRBV12-3 or TRBV12-4 and TRBJ2-3; perhaps TRBD1 as D (6 bases). The CDR3 extends over 15 amino acids. The CDR3 is CACSFFGQSTDTQYF. CDR3 in DNA: TGTGCCTGCAGTTTCTTCGGACAGAGCACAGATACGCAGTATTTT.

This clonotype was seen many times. The chain links TRBV5-6 to TRBJ2-2, with D possibly TRBD2 on 5 matching bases. The V gene lost 0 bases and the J gene lost 5 bases, with 20 bases spanning the gap. CDR3 length: 18 amino acids. Germline CDR1 is SGHDT and CDR2 is YYEEEE. The chain's CDR3 is CASSLAAGLKKFTGELFF. In DNA, the CDR3 is TGTGCCAGCAGCTTGGCCGCGGGCCTTAAAAAGTTTACCGGGGAGCTGTTTTTT.

The rearrangement links TRBV20-1 to TRBJ1-1; tentative D call: TRBD1 (6 bases). V was pared by 7 bases and J by 8 bases, with 20 bases between. This CDR3 comprises 13 residues. Germline CDR1 and CDR2: DFQATT and SNEGSKA (reference sequence). The DNA for the CDR3 is TGCAGTGTCACGGGTTTGGACAGCTTGGAAGCTTTCTTT. This codes for CSVTGLDSLEAFF.

This clonotype came up a few times. The chain carries TRBV7-9 and TRBJ1-2, with no clear D. The CDR3 contains 13 residues. V dropped 3 bases and J dropped 6 bases, with 11 bases sitting between them. CDR1 and CDR2 from the germline V gene are SEHNR and FQNEAQ (reference sequence). The CDR3 reads CASSFGPMDGYTF. For the CDR3, the DNA is TGTGCCAGCAGCTTCGGGCCTATGGATGGCTACACCTTC.